The rows below give T cell receptor beta chains drawn from one sample of a study of blood T cell repertoires in COVID-19. The method was immunoSEQ multiplex PCR; TCRdb's version includes in-frame clones alone and lacks a portion of them. Of fewer than 300,000 clones in the sample, approximately 82% are singletons; the top ten hold around 2.9%. The source material was peripheral blood. These receptors were collected from a young woman with acute or convalescent COVID-19. Both conserved end residues are part of each CDR3. The D gene is left open where the match is weak. Size is omitted from some rows. Given values are once, few, many or a class for expanded clones.

>-|TRBV5-4|TRBJ2-5|TRBD2
TGTGCCAGCAGCTTGACCTCGTTACTAGCGGGAGAAGAGACCCAGTACTTC
CASSLTSLLAGEETQYF
>-|TRBV27|TRBJ1-1|-
TGTGCCAGCGGTATACAGATGAACACTGAAGCTTTCTTT
CASGIQMNTEAFF
>-|TRBV11-2|TRBJ1-1|TRBD1
TGTGCCAGCACCGAGACAGGGGGCACTGAAGCTTTCTTT
CASTETGGTEAFF
>-|TRBV10-1|TRBJ2-1|TRBD2
TGCGCCAGCAGAACTAGCGTAAGGGAAAATGAGCAGTTCTTC
CASRTSVRENEQFF
>-|TRBV6-1|TRBJ1-2|-
TGTGCCAGCAGTGAACCAGGCAGTGACTATGGCTACACCTTC
CASSEPGSDYGYTF
>-|TRBV7-9|TRBJ2-3|TRBD2
TGTGCCAGCAGCCGAAAGACTAGCTGGGGAACAGATACGCAGTATTTT
CASSRKTSWGTDTQYF
>-|TRBV7-2|TRBJ2-7|TRBD1
TGTGCCAGCAGCTTTTCTGGGACAGGGTTGAGGGAGCAGTACTTC
CASSFSGTGLREQYF
>-|TRBV30|TRBJ1-4|TRBD1
TGTGCCTGGAGTGTAGGACAGGGGGCAACTAATGAAAAACTGTTTTTT
CAWSVGQGATNEKLFF
>-|TRBV10-3|TRBJ1-2|-
TGTGCCATCAACTCAGACAGGTTCGGAAACTATGGCTACACCTTC
CAINSDRFGNYGYTF
>-|TRBV7-9|TRBJ2-1|-
TGTGCCAGCAGCATAACGACTCCCTACAATGAGCAGTTCTTC
CASSITTPYNEQFF
>-|TRBV10-3|TRBJ2-5|TRBD2
TGTGCCATCAGCGCGACTAGCGGGAGTGGAGAGACCCAGTACTTC
CAISATSGSGETQYF
>-|TRBV9|TRBJ2-3|TRBD2
TGTGCCAGCAGCCGGACTAGCGGGGGGTATGAAGATACGCAGTATTTT
CASSRTSGGYEDTQYF
>-|TRBV7-2|TRBJ1-5|-
TGTGCCAGCAGCTTAGCGTGGGGGCGAGATGACGTGAATAGCAATCAGCCCCAGCATTTT
CASSLAWGRDDVNSNQPQHF
>few|TRBV11-2|TRBJ2-3|-
TGTGCCAGCAGCCCCCCGGGGGATACGCAGTATTTT
CASSPPGDTQYF
>-|TRBV7-2|TRBJ1-2|-
TGTGCCAGCAGCGGGCGGGACCGAGCTAACTATGGCTACACCTTC
CASSGRDRANYGYTF
>once|TRBV5-1|TRBJ1-2|-
TGCGCCAGCTCCGAGACAGGTGGGGACTATGGCTACACCTTC
CASSETGGDYGYTF
>-|TRBV6-2/TRBV6-3|TRBJ2-1|TRBD2
TGTGCCAGCAGTTACTCTCGACTAGCAAGGGAGCAGTTCTTC
CASSYSRLAREQFF
>-|TRBV27|TRBJ2-2|TRBD2
TGTGCCAGCAGTCACGGACTAGCGGGAGATTTCGGGGAGCTGTTTTTT
CASSHGLAGDFGELFF
>-|TRBV28|TRBJ1-1|-
TGTGCCAGCAGTTTTTGGCGGACTGAAGCTTTCTTT
CASSFWRTEAFF
>once|TRBV12-5|TRBJ2-7|-
TGTGCTAGTGGTGGCCCCCGGGGGGCGGGGGAGCAGTACTTC
CASGGPRGAGEQYF
>-|TRBV11-2|TRBJ2-2|-
TGTGCCACCCCGAAAACCCAGGGATACACCGGGGAGCTGTTTTTT
CATPKTQGYTGELFF
>-|TRBV5-5|TRBJ2-5|-
TGTGCCAGCAGCTTGGCAGGGTACCAAGAGACCCAGTACTTC
CASSLAGYQETQYF
>-|TRBV5-6|TRBJ1-6|TRBD1
TGTGCCAGCACCCTAGAGGCGACAGGGGTTAATTCACCCCTCCACTTT
CASTLEATGVNSPLHF